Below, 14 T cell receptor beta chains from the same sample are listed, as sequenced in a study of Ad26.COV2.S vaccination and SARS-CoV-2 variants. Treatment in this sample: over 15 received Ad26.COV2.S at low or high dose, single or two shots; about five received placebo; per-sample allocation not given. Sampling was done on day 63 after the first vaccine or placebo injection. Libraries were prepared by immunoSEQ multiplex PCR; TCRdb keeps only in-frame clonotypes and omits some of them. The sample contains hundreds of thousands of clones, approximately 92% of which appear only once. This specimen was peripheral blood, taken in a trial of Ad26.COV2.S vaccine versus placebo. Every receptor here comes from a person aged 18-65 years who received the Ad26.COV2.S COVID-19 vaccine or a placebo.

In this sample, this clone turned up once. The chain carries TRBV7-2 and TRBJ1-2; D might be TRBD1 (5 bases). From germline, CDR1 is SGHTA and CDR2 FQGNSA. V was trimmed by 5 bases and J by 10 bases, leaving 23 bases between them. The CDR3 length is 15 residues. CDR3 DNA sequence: TGTGCCAGCAGCCCACAGGCATCCGACAGTCCAGTCTACACCTTC. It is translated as CASSPQASDSPVYTF.

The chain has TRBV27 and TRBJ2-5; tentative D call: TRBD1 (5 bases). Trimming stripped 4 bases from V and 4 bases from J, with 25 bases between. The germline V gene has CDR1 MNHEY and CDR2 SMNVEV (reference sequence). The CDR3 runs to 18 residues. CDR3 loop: CASSSPSWLGPSGETQYF. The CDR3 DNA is TGTGCCAGCAGTTCCCCCTCCTGGCTGGGGCCCTCGGGAGAGACCCAGTACTTC.

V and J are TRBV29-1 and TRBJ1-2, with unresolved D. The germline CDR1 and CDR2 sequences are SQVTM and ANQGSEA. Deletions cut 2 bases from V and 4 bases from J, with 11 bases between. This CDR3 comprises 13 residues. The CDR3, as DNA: TGCAGCGTTGAATCACCAGGAGCCTATGGCTACACCTTC. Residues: CSVESPGAYGYTF.

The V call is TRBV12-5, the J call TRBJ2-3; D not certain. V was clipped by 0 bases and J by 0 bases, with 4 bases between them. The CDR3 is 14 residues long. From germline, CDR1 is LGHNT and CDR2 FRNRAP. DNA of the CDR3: TGTGCTAGTGGTTTGGTACTAAGCACAGATACGCAGTATTTT. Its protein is CASGLVLSTDTQYF.

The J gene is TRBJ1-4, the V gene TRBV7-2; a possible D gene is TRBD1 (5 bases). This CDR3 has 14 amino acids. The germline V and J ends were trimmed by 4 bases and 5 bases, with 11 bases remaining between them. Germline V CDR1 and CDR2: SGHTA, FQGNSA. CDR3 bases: TGTGCCAGCAGCTCGGGACCGACCAATGAAAAACTGTTTTTT. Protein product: CASSSGPTNEKLFF.

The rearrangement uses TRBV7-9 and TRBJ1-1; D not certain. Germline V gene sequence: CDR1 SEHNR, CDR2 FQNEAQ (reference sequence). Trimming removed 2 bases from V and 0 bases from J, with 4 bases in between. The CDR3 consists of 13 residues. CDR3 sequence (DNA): TGTGCCAGCAGCTTATGGTTGAACACTGAAGCTTTCTTT. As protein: CASSLWLNTEAFF.

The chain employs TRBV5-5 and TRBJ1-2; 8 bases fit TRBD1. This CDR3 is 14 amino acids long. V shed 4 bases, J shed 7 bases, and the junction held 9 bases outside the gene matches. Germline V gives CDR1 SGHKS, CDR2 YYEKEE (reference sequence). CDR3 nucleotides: TGTGCCAGCAGCCGGGCGGGACAGGATCGTGGCTACACCTTC. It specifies CASSRAGQDRGYTF.

The CDR3 region has the DNA TGTGCCAGCCGATCCGGGACAGTCTATGGCTACACCTTC. It codes for CASRSGTVYGYTF. The rearrangement joins TRBV6-5 to TRBJ1-2; 7 bases agree with TRBD1. The V and J ends lost 8 bases and 4 bases, in that order; junction bases with no gene match: 7. The CDR3 has 13 amino acids. Germline V gene lookup returns CDR1 MNHEY and CDR2 SVGAGI.

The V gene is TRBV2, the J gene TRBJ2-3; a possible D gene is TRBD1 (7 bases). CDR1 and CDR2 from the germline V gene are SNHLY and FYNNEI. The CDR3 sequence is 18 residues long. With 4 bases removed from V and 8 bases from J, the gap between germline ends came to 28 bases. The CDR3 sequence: CASSGRVRDSALEGTQYF. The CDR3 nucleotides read TGTGCCAGCAGTGGCCGAGTGCGGGACAGCGCTTTAGAGGGTACGCAGTATTTT. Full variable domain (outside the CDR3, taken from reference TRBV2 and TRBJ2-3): EPEVTQTPSHQVTQMGQEVILRCVPISNHLYFYWYRQILGQKVEFLVSFYNNEISEKSEIFDDQFSVERPDGSNFTLKIRSTKLEDSAMYFCASSGRVRDSALEGTQYFGPGTRLTVL.

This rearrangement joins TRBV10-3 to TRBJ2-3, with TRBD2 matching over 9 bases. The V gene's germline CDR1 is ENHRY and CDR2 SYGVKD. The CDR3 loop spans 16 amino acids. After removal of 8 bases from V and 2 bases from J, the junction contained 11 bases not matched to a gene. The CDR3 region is CAIRGERGAPTDTQYF. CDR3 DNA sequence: TGTGCCATCCGGGGGGAGCGGGGGGCACCCACAGATACGCAGTATTTT.

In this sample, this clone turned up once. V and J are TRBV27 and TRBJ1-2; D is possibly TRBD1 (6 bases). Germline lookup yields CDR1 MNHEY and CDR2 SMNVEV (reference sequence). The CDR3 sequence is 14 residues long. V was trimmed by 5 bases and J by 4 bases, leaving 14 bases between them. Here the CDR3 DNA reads TGTGCCAGCAGTAAGGGGGGCCAGCCCTATGGCTACACCTTC. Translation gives CASSKGGQPYGYTF.

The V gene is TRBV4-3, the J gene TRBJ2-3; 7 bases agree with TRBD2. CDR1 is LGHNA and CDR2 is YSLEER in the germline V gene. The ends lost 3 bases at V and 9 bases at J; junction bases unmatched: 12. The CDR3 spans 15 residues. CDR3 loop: CASSHLGGTMETQYF. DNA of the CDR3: TGCGCCAGCAGCCATTTGGGGGGGACGATGGAGACGCAGTATTTT.

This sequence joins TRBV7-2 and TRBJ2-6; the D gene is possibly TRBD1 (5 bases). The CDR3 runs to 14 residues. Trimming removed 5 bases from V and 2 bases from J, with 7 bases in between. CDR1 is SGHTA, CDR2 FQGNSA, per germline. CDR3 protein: CASSPDTGANVLTF. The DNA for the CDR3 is TGTGCCAGCAGCCCGGACACTGGGGCCAACGTCCTGACTTTC.

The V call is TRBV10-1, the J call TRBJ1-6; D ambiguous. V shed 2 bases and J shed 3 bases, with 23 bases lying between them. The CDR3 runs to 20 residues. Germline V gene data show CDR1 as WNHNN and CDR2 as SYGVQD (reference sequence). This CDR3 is CASSEIGKQATGGYNSPLHF. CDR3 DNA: TGCGCCAGCAGTGAGATAGGGAAGCAGGCCACCGGAGGCTATAATTCACCCCTCCACTTT.